A single sample gave rise to the 19 T cell receptor beta chains below, sequenced in a study of cytomegalovirus exposure and HLA in healthy donors. Both 60 Vbeta primers and 13 Jbeta primers went into the PCR. Data came from immunoSEQ multiplex PCR; TCRdb stores just in-frame clones and leaves some out. The sample lists approximately 140,000 clones, around three quarters occurring once. Source material: PBMCs. The receptors stem from a woman between 50 and 59 years old in good health and CMV-seronegative.

CDR3 in amino acids: CASSLGQGSYEQYV. Written as DNA, the CDR3 is TGTGCCAGCAGTCTCGGACAGGGGAGCTACGAGCAGTACGTC. The chain links TRBV6-1 to TRBJ2-7; 9 nucleotides match TRBD1. Germline trimming cut 5 bases from V and 3 bases from J; bases unmatched to any gene: 5. CDR3 length: 14 residues. CDR1 and CDR2 from the germline V gene are MNHNS and SASEGT.

The chain couples TRBV19 to TRBJ2-3; 9 bases line up with TRBD2. The CDR3 is 15 amino acids. Unmatched junction bases numbered 5, after V lost 6 bases and J lost 1 base. Germline CDR1 is LNHDA and CDR2 is SQIVND (reference sequence). CDR3 nucleotides: TGTGCCAGTAGCAGGACTAGCGTGGGCACAGATACGCAGTATTTT. Amino acids: CASSRTSVGTDTQYF.

Of note for this clone: The junction shows a germline mismatch at one end, possibly a read error. The rearrangement links TRBV6-1 to TRBJ1-5; D is perhaps TRBD1 (6 bases). CDR1 MNHNS and CDR2 SASEGT come from the germline V gene. This CDR3 has 15 amino acids. The CDR3 DNA follows: TGTGCCAGCAGGAAGGGGGAATTTAGCAATCAGCCCCAGAATTTT. Protein sequence: CASRKGEFSNQPQNF.

The V and J genes are TRBV4-3 and TRBJ2-3, with D perhaps matching TRBD2 (6 bases). The CDR3 is 17 residues long. V lost 1 base and J 2 bases, leaving 16 bases between the germline ends. Germline V gene data show CDR1 as LGHNA and CDR2 as YSLEER. The CDR3 spells CASSQGISGLHTDTQYF. The CDR3 DNA reads as TGCGCCAGCAGCCAAGGCATCTCGGGACTGCACACAGATACGCAGTATTTT.

This clone was picked up a small number of times. The chain joins TRBV27 to TRBJ1-3; 9 bases are shared with TRBD1. With V trimmed by 5 bases and J by 0 bases, 8 bases remained unmatched. The CDR3 is made up of 17 amino acids. The V gene's germline CDR1 is MNHEY and CDR2 SMNVEV (reference sequence). CDR3 region: CASSTRQGGPSGNTIYF. DNA of the CDR3: TGTGCCAGCAGTACCCGACAGGGGGGCCCCTCTGGAAACACCATATATTTT.

This chain joins TRBV7-3 and TRBJ2-5, with 10 bases fitting TRBD2. The CDR3 extends over 16 amino acids. V was clipped by 5 bases and J by 1 base; unmatched bases: 7. Germline CDR1 reads SGHTA; CDR2 reads FQGTGA. This CDR3 is CASSRGPSGGQETQYF. The CDR3, as DNA: TGTGCCAGCAGCCGGGGGCCTAGCGGGGGCCAAGAGACCCAGTACTTC.

This clone came up once. The V and J genes are TRBV7-2 and TRBJ2-7; a possible D gene is TRBD1 (7 bases). Germline V gene sequence: CDR1 SGHTA, CDR2 FQGNSA. Deletions cut 2 bases from V and 4 bases from J, with 9 bases between. The CDR3 spans 13 residues. The CDR3 region is CASSLQGGYEQYF. As DNA, the CDR3 is TGTGCCAGCAGCTTACAGGGGGGTTACGAGCAGTACTTC.

The chain uses TRBV28 and TRBJ2-1; TRBD2 agrees at 13 bases. Germline CDR1 is MDHEN and CDR2 is SYDVKM. CDR3 length: 15 residues. Trimming removed 3 bases from V and 9 bases from J; junction bases left unmatched: 5. Here the CDR3 DNA reads TGTGCCAGCAGTTTTCGACTAGCGGGAGGAACTGAGCAGTTCTTC. This gives the protein CASSFRLAGGTEQFF. The complete variable domain, with remaining parts taken from reference TRBV28 and TRBJ2-1, reads DVKVTQSSRYLVKRTGEKVFLECVQDMDHENMFWYRQDPGLGLRLIYFSYDVKMKEKGDIPEGYSVSREKKERFSLILESASTNQTSMYLCASSFRLAGGTEQFFGPGTRLTVL.

The V and J genes are TRBV15 and TRBJ2-2, with TRBD2 matching over 13 bases. The CDR3 runs 16 residues. With 5 bases clipped from V and 6 bases from J, the junction kept 6 bases outside the gene matches. Per the germline V gene, CDR1 is LNHNV and CDR2 is YYDKDF (reference sequence). The CDR3 loop is CATSGLAGDSAGELFF. The CDR3 DNA reads TGTGCCACCAGCGGACTAGCGGGAGATTCGGCCGGGGAGCTGTTTTTT. The full variable domain, rest sourced from reference TRBV15 and TRBJ2-2, is DAMVIQNPRYQVTQFGKPVTLSCSQTLNHNVMYWYQQKSSQAPKLLFHYYDKDFNNEADTPDNFQSRRPNTSFCFLDIRSPGLGDTAMYLCATSGLAGDSAGELFFGEGSRLTVL.

V gene TRBV2 combines with J gene TRBJ1-4; D gene ambiguous. Per the germline V gene, CDR1 is SNHLY and CDR2 is FYNNEI. This CDR3 region has 15 residues. Deletions cut 4 bases from V and 0 bases from J, with 9 bases between. CDR3 nucleotide sequence: TGTGCCAGCAGTGGGCGCGGGGCAACTAATGAAAAACTGTTTTTT. Protein product: CASSGRGATNEKLFF.

The chain is built from TRBV29-1 and TRBJ2-1; 10 nucleotides line up with TRBD2. Germline CDR1 SQVTM, CDR2 ANQGSEA. Trimming removed 7 bases from V and 5 bases from J; junction bases left unmatched: 26. The CDR3 sequence is 20 residues long. CDR3 protein: CSGQTYPGTLGLAGDNEQFF. As DNA, the CDR3 is TGCAGCGGGCAGACCTACCCGGGGACTCTCGGGCTAGCGGGGGACAATGAGCAGTTCTTC.

The V call is TRBV7-2, the J call TRBJ2-3; TRBD1 agrees at 7 bases. Losses at the gene ends were 4 bases for V and 4 bases for J; bases not matched to a gene: 8. This CDR3 spans 15 amino acids. Germline V gene sequence: CDR1 SGHTA, CDR2 FQGNSA. The CDR3 is CASSWVGGSADTQYF. In DNA, the CDR3 is TGTGCCAGCAGCTGGGTAGGGGGCAGCGCAGATACGCAGTATTTT.

J is TRBJ1-4 and V is TRBV5-1, with D tentatively TRBD1 (6 bases). Germline-derived CDR1 and CDR2 are SGHRS and YFSETQ. V was pared by 1 base and J by 4 bases, with 8 bases between. The CDR3 is made up of 14 amino acids. CDR3 bases: TGCGCCAGCAGCTTGCACAGGGATAATGAAAAACTGTTTTTT. It encodes CASSLHRDNEKLFF.

The chain uses TRBV29-1 and TRBJ2-1; 11 bases map to TRBD1. Germline CDR1 reads SQVTM; CDR2 reads ANQGSEA. Trimming removed 5 bases from V and 9 bases from J; junction bases left unmatched: 9. There are 14 residues in the CDR3. The CDR3, as DNA: TGCAGCGTTTCTGGGACAGGGGGGAATGGTGAGCAGTTCTTC. This codes for CSVSGTGGNGEQFF.

This clone was seen only once. The chain carries TRBV4-3 and TRBJ2-3; tentative D call: TRBD1 (7 bases). The germline CDR1 and CDR2 sequences are LGHNA and YSLEER. CDR3 length: 16 residues. Trimming pared 6 bases from V and 6 bases from J, leaving 22 bases between. The CDR3 DNA is TGCGCCAGCAGTCCCCTCGGAGAGGGGGCGGGGGATACGCAGTATTTT. Its translation is CASSPLGEGAGDTQYF.

The V call is TRBV6-5, the J call TRBJ2-2; weak D call: TRBD1 (5 bases). V was cut by 0 bases and J by 3 bases, with 8 bases left in between. CDR1 is MNHEY, CDR2 SVGAGI, per germline. CDR3 length equals 15 residues. CDR3 in DNA: TGTGCCAGCAGTTACTCGACCAGGGACACCGGGGAGCTGTTTTTT. This sequence encodes CASSYSTRDTGELFF.

The gene calls are TRBV5-1 and TRBJ2-2; 10 bases map to TRBD2. CDR1 is SGHRS and CDR2 is YFSETQ in the germline V gene. Trimming took 0 bases from V and 6 from J; bases not matched to a gene: 11. This CDR3 is built from 18 residues. The CDR3 is CASSLALSGRGFAGELFF. The CDR3 region has the DNA TGCGCCAGCAGCTTGGCCCTAAGCGGGAGGGGTTTCGCCGGGGAGCTGTTTTTT.

This chain connects TRBV5-1 to TRBJ2-5, with TRBD2 matching over 7 bases. This CDR3 comprises 16 residues. Germline CDR1 reads SGHRS; CDR2 reads YFSETQ. V trimming: 5 bases; J trimming: 5 bases; junction bases outside the gene matches: 15. Written as DNA, the CDR3 is TGCGCCAGCAGGCCCCCTCCGGGACTACCGGCGGAGACCCAGTACTTC. It translates to CASRPPPGLPAETQYF.

V and J are TRBV4-3 and TRBJ2-5, with TRBD2 as a possible D gene (6 bases). V lost 4 bases to trimming and J lost 3 bases, with 15 bases between them. Germline CDR1 LGHNA, CDR2 YSLEER. This CDR3 is built from 15 residues. The CDR3 is CASSRLGGGEETQYF. The CDR3 nucleotides read TGCGCCAGCAGCCGACTCGGTGGAGGGGAAGAGACCCAGTACTTC.